This TCR beta chain was captured by sequencing in a study of cytomegalovirus exposure and HLA in healthy donors (dated by TCRdb to about 2017). At the level of the whole study: According to a later analysis, one platform produced both the 110 or so validation repertoires and the 670 or so repertoires of the first cohort. Besides the first cohort of around 700 subjects, a separate validation cohort made up of 95 to 150 different subjects was used. High-throughput TCR immunosequencing, statistical association of individual TCRs with disease status, and machine learning were combined to predict cytomegalovirus infection status. The study was designed to test whether signatures of past pathogen exposure could be identified by cataloging public T cell receptors. What the study reported, not specific to this receptor: Cytomegalovirus status was reported to be diagnosed by the classifier with high specificity and sensitivity in both the original and validation cohorts. Subsequent analysis determined that TCRs grouped into clusters in the first cohort also showed a tendency toward co-occurrence across the 120 validation repertoires, and 94% of cluster scores exceeded 0. A total of about 180 TCR beta chains were listed by the study as associated with cytomegalovirus. Most TCR sequences were observed very rarely across donors, whereas some public TCRs were present in many individuals. A later analysis lacked HLA typing for the validation cohort, so it scored co-occurrence in that cohort across all 110 or so repertoires. The authors suggested that the approach could potentially be extended to other disease states and immunological phenotypes. A few of the identified cytomegalovirus-associated TCR beta chains were confirmed in vitro to be specific for cytomegalovirus antigens.

Library method: the immunoSEQ multiplex PCR assay. The authors' analysis ran thus. A statistical classification framework was built for diagnosing cytomegalovirus status from the catalog of TCR beta chain sequences. TCRdb took over this immuneACCESS table, retaining in-frame rearrangements with V and J assigned. Such tables are incomplete; in checked studies, under half of the missing clones stem from an unresolved V gene, and the remainder is unexplained. That table is the source of V, J and clone size, and D and trimming were worked out from the DNA. The sample table holds about 130,000 clones, of which 89% were seen once. Clones ranked in the top ten supply 8% to 9.5% of the sample. Notes on this clone: The antigen it recognizes is unknown. No base quality values were provided; no much bigger clone lies one nucleotide off.

Separate from the roughly 650-subject first cohort, the validation cohort of 95 to 150 subjects was the group to which the donors belonged. Deletion took 3 bases off V and 6 bases off J, with a span of 9 bases between the germline ends. The CDR3 numbers 12 residues from cysteine through phenylalanine. This entry keeps only the CDR3 DNA: 36 bases, framed from base 1. Looking up the germline V gene (reference sequence) yields CDR1 SEHNR and CDR2 FQNEAQ. The sample comprised PBMCs. The chain is assembled from TRBV7-9 and TRBJ2-7, with a tentative D gene TRBD1 over 5 matching bases. This receptor was obtained from a young woman in good health and CMV-seropositive. The DNA sequence is given as TGTGCCAGCAGCTTGCCAGGGATCGAGCAGTACTTC. Its protein is CASSLPGIEQYF. Here the CDR3 is joined to the reference TRBV7-9 and TRBJ2-7 genes, and the full variable domain is: DTGVSQNPRHKITKRGQNVTFRCDPISEHNRLYWYRQTLGQGPEFLTYFQNEAQLEKSRLLSDRFSAERPKGSFSTLEIQRTEQGDSAMYLCASSLPGIEQYFGPGTRLTVT.